The TCR beta chain described here comes from a study of blood T cell repertoires in COVID-19. Looking at the study overall: The samples span acute and convalescent COVID-19 from the United States, Italy and Spain.

Germline lookup yields CDR1 LNHDA and CDR2 SQIVND (reference sequence). Trimming shortened V by 3 bases and J by 6 bases, and 27 bases separated the two germline ends. This CDR3 contains 19 residues. How the authors handled the data: Reference gene primer amplification gave estimated nucleated cell counts. The table came from immunoSEQ multiplex PCR; TCRdb's copy has only in-frame clones and leaves some out. V, J and clone size are taken as reported in that table, and D and trimming were inferred from the DNA itself. Here the sample spans a few hundred thousand clones, over 75% being singletons. Two negative PCRs, clearance, or symptom resolution were required of recovered Cohort 3 donors.

This rearrangement joins TRBV19 to TRBJ1-5; D possibly corresponds to TRBD1 (5 bases). Sample: PBMCs or T cells enriched from blood (not recorded which). This TCR came from a woman aged 18-29 years who had recovered from COVID-19. Here the CDR3 reads CASSISGQFGLYGGQPQHF. CDR3 nucleotide sequence: TGTGCCAGTAGTATTTCCGGGCAGTTCGGCCTTTACGGGGGTCAGCCCCAGCATTTT.